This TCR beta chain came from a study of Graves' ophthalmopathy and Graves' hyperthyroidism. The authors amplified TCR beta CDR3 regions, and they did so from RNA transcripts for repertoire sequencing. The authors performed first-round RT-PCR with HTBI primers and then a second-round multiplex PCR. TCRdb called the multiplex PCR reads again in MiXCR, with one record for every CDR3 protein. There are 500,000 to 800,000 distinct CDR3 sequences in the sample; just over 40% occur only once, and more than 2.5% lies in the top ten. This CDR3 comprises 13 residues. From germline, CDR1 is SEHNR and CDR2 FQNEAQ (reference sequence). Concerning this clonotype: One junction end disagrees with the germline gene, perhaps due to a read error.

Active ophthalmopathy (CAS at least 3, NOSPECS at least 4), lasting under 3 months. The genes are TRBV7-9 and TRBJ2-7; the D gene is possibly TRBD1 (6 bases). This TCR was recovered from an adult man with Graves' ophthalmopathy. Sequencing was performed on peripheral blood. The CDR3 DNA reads TGTGCCAGCAGGCCGGACAGCTCCAACGAGCAGTACTTC. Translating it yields CASRPDSSNEQYF. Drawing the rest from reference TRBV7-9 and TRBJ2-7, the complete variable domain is DTGVSQNPRHKITKRGQNVTFRCDPISEHNRLYWYRQTLGQGPEFLTYFQNEAQLEKSRLLSDRFSAERPKGSFSTLEIQRTEQGDSAMYLCASRPDSSNEQYFGPGTRLTVT.